Sequencing of this T cell receptor (beta chain) was carried out in a study of shared clonotypes between healthy human individuals (dated by TCRdb to the early 2020s). Some background on the complete study: The cohort comprised two women and a few men aged 18 to 49 years. Different laboratories and diverse techniques were used to prepare libraries and sequence TCR repertoires, to increase sequencing depth and limit assay-specific biases. For each donor, three plates each were used for CD4 naive and CD4 memory, two plates were used for CD8 naive, and one plate was used for CD8 memory. To estimate repertoire size and how much clonotypes are shared between individuals, the study performed deep sequencing of blood TCR repertoires from a few healthy adults. Each donor's leukapheresis produced roughly between about 0.85 and 10 billion PBMCs. The full study reports these points: Sampling was limited to blood, and TCR repertoires in tissue likely differ from TCR repertoires in blood. Naive subsets generally had larger estimated clonotype richness than memory subsets. Even with the large sequencing depth, rarefaction of the sorted-subset datasets indicated that sequencing was incomplete. Compared with non-shared clonotypes, the clonotypes found in all four sorted-subset donors had higher generation probabilities. Because the study included a small number of donors, the genetic and exposure-history diversity represented was limited. Pairwise subsampling led to the expectation that sequencing depth would affect the degree of clonotype sharing among donors. Across several donors, roughly 5.1% of naive CD4, more than 3% of naive CD8, roughly 2.3% of memory CD4, and approximately 0.4% of memory CD8 clonotypes were shared.

TCR CDR3 regions were amplified from genomic DNA by multiplex PCR using the deep immunoSEQ assay. Extracted genomic DNA from each cell subset was distributed evenly across all wells of several immunoSEQ 96-well plates, and each plate was treated as a replicate. For sorted subsets, 200 ng of genomic DNA, equivalent to around 29,000 T cell genomes, went into each replicate PCR. Purified libraries were measured with a Qubit 3.0 fluorometer, size-checked on a Bioanalyzer 2100, and measured again with the KAPA Library Quantification kit. Every immunoSEQ 96-well plate was sequenced on a dedicated single-read 150-cycle Illumina NextSeq 550 flow cell. As for the original processing: Because the immunoSEQ output included only junctional sequences and no quality scores, the filtering could not be the same as the filtering used for full-length reads. To assign V/J genes and CDR3, sequences were annotated against IMGT germline references using PyIR, a Python wrapper for IgBLAST v1.9. Reads were filtered out if the reads had weak V/J assignments (E-value above 1e-6), no CDR3, stop codons, out-of-frame junctions, or ambiguous translated residues. V3J clonotypes were defined by identical inferred V gene, J gene, and CDR3 amino acid sequence. The percentage overlap between two repertoires was calculated by dividing the number of shared unique clonotypes by the size of the smaller repertoire. Three approaches were used to assess repertoire richness: RTK rarefaction, the Chao1 estimator, and Recon v2.1 estimates of unobserved clonotypes. Generation probabilities were computed with OLGA for all TCRbeta clonotypes obtained by the gDNA method from several donors. The source is immuneACCESS, and TCRdb retained only in-frame sequences with V and J called. Part of the clones is not carried over; for the studies checked, unresolved V genes explain less than half of this, and the remainder is unexplained. Clonal size and the V and J genes are those of that table, whereas D and trimming came from the DNA. The sample profile shows about 2.2 million clones; about 93% of them were found once. Approximately 1.6% of the sample belongs to the ten largest clones.

Spanning cysteine to phenylalanine, the CDR3 consists of 12 amino acids. Only the CDR3 DNA stays, 36 bases, in frame from base 1. V is reduced by 6 bases and J by 3 bases, leaving a spacing of 9 bases between them. The germline V gene (reference sequence) supplies CDR1 MNHEY and CDR2 SMNVEV. This clone was observed a single time. Its antigen has not been determined. No base quality information exists; no much larger clone differs at one position. For the CD8 naive samples, CD45RO-negative cells were positively selected for CCR7, yielding a CD45RA+CCR7+ population from which TemRA cells were excluded. The donors were healthy, HIV-negative adults who had no recently reported acute infections or vaccinations. Only Caucasian adults living in Nashville, Tennessee, USA were represented among the donors. Blood was obtained by leukapheresis, after which PBMCs were separated by Ficoll-Histopaque density gradient centrifugation and cryopreserved in liquid nitrogen vapor phase. Analytical flow cytometry was used to check the purity and quantity of every magnetically sorted T cell population. From each sorted fraction, genomic DNA was isolated and quantified by UV absorbance on a Nanodrop 2000c.

The sequence joins TRBV27 to TRBJ2-7, with TRBD1 tentatively as D gene (6 bases match). The sequencing sample was made of naive CD8+ T cells from PBMCs. What the cell subset or site label conveys for this sample: CD45RA+CCR7+. The receptor comes from a man aged 18 to 30 in good health. Some clones in this sample may be carry-over from other donors' samples. The CDR3 protein sequence reads: CASRGHFYEQYF. The DNA sequence follows: TGTGCCAGCAGGGGACATTTCTACGAGCAGTACTTC.